The T cell receptor (beta chain) described here comes from a study of beta chain features in type 1 diabetes. Expressed TCRB transcripts got sequenced, as all isolated RNA was reverse transcribed. Clones were sequenced by immunoSEQ multiplex PCR, and TCRdb holds only the in-frame ones, with some missing. The table shows about 930,000 clones, with about a sixth occurring only once. The germline CDR1 and CDR2 sequences are MDHEN and SYDVKM. With 6 bases removed from V and 1 base from J, the gap between germline ends came to 18 bases. This CDR3 is built from 16 residues. The chain employs TRBV28 and TRBJ2-5, with D uncertain. This TCR was recovered from a woman between 18 and 29 years old in good health. Sample: naive CD4+ T cells from blood. CDR3 sequence: CASSAYLQSPQETQYF. The CDR3, as DNA: TGTGCCAGCAGCGCCTACCTCCAGAGTCCCCAAGAGACCCAGTACTTC.